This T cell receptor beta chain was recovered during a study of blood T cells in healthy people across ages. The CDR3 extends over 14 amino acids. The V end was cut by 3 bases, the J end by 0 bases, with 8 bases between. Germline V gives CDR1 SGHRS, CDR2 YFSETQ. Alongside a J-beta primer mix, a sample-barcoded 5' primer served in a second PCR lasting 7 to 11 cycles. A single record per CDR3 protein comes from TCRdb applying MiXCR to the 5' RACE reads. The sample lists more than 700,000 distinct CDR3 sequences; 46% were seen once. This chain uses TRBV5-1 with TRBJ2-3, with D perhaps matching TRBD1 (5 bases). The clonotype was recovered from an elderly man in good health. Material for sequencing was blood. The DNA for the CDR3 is TGCGCCAGCAGCTCCGACAGTAGCACAGATACGCAGTATTTT. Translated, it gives CASSSDSSTDTQYF.